This T cell receptor beta chain appears in the sequencing data of a study of blood T cell dynamics during melanoma immunotherapy. About the study: Standard first-line treatment here was pembrolizumab or nivolumab plus ipilimumab in metastatic melanoma. Broader study findings: At W3, later disease-control patients showed bifurcated PBMC repertoire changes, unlike progressors. Whether repertoire-driving clones were melanoma-specific could not be determined.

The CDR3 spans 13 residues. Trimming cost V 10 bases and J 10 bases, with 23 bases left between them. Germline lookup yields CDR1 SGHRS and CDR2 YFSETQ. A note on this clone: Its specificity is not known.

Each bulk PBMC sample had roughly 400 ng DNA loaded. TCRdb keeps only in-frame clones here, not all; method: immunoSEQ multiplex PCR. The sample consists of more than 12,000 clones, around nine tenths of them appearing once. Noted time point: week 3, after first cycle of checkpoint inhibitor. The origin of this receptor is a human donor with melanoma. This specimen was blood, taken from a patient treated with checkpoint blockade. J is TRBJ1-1 and V is TRBV5-1, with TRBD1 as a possible D gene (6 bases). CDR3 sequence: CASGGQSAAGAFF. Here the CDR3 DNA reads TGCGCCTCCGGGGGACAATCCGCCGCCGGAGCTTTCTTT.